Sequencing of this TCR beta chain was carried out in a study of control samples from healthy donors and cancer patients. Germline V gene sequence: CDR1 LGHNT, CDR2 FRNRAP. The CDR3 spans 21 residues. Losses at the gene ends were 0 bases for V and 1 base for J; bases not matched to a gene: 17. Sequencing was performed with immunoSEQ multiplex PCR; in TCRdb, only in-frame clones are kept and a portion is missing. The repertoire holds 100,000 to 150,000 clones, with 85% to 95% as singletons. Sequencing was carried out using PBMCs. V is TRBV12-5 and J is TRBJ2-3, with 9 bases matching TRBD1. The TCR sequence derives from a man of 80 years or more with head and neck cancer. Written as DNA, the CDR3 is TGTGCTAGTGGTTTGGTACAAGGGACAGGGTACGGTATTGGTCGCACAGATACGCAGTATTTT. Translation: CASGLVQGTGYGIGRTDTQYF.